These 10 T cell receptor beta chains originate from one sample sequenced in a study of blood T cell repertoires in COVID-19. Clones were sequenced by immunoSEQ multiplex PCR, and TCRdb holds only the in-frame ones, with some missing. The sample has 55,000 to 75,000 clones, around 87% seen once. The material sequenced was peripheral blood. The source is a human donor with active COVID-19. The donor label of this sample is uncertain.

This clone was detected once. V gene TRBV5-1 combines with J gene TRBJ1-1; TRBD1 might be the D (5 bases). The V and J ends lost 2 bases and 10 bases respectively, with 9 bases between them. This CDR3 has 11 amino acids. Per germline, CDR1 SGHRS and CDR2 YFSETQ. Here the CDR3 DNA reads TGCGCCAGCAGCTTCGGGGGTTTAGCTTTCTTT. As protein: CASSFGGLAFF.

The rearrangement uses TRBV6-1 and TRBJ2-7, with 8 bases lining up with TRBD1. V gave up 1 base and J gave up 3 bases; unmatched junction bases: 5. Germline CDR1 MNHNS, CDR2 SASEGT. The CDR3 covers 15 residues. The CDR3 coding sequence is TGTGCCAGCAGTGAAGGTCAACAGGGGGTCTACGAGCAGTACTTC. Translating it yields CASSEGQQGVYEQYF.

As DNA, the CDR3 is TGTGCCAGCAGTCCTAGCGGGAGGAGTGCTGTTACGCAGTATTTT. This translates into CASSPSGRSAVTQYF. The V and J genes are TRBV9 and TRBJ2-3; TRBD2 matches at 11 bases. The CDR3 runs to 15 residues. Trimming removed 5 bases from V and 8 bases from J; junction bases left unmatched: 10. Germline V gene data show CDR1 as SGDLS and CDR2 as YYNGEE. Drawing the rest from reference TRBV9 and TRBJ2-3, the complete variable domain is DSGVTQTPKHLITATGQRVTLRCSPRSGDLSVYWYQQSLDQGLQFLIQYYNGEERAKGNILERFSAQQFPDLHSELNLSSLELGDSALYFCASSPSGRSAVTQYFGPGTRLTVL.

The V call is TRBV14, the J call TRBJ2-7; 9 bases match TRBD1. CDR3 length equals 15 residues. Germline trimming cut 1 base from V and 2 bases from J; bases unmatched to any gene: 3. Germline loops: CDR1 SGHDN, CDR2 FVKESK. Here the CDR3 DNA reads TGTGCCAGCAGCCAAGCCGGGACAGGGACCTACGAGCAGTACTTC. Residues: CASSQAGTGTYEQYF.

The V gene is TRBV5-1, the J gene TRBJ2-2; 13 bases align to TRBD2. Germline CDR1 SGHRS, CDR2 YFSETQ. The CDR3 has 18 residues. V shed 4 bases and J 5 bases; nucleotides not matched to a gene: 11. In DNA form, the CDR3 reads TGCGCCAGCAGCCCTACTAGCGGGGGGGCCGGTCGGACCGGGGAGCTGTTTTTT. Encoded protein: CASSPTSGGAGRTGELFF.

The CDR3 nucleotides are TGCGCCAGCAGCCAAATGAGCGGGAGTGGTAATGAGCAGTTCTTC. Encoded protein: CASSQMSGSGNEQFF. This rearrangement joins TRBV4-1 to TRBJ2-1, with 8 bases that match TRBD2. Looked up from germline, CDR1 is MGHRA and CDR2 is YSYEKL. Trimming cost V 2 bases and J 7 bases; bases outside gene matches: 7. The CDR3 totals 15 residues.

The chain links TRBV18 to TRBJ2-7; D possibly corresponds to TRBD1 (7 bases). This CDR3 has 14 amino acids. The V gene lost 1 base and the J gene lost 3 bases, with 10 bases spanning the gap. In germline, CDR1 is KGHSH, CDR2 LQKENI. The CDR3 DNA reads TGTGCCAGCTCACCACGGGGGGACAGCTACGAGCAGTACTTC. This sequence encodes CASSPRGDSYEQYF.

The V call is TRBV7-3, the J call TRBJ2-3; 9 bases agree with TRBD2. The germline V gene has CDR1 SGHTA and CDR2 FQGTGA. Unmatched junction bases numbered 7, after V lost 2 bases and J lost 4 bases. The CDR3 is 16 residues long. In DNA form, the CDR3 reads TGTGCCAGCAGCTTAGGCAGCGGGGGGCGCGCAGATACGCAGTATTTT. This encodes CASSLGSGGRADTQYF.

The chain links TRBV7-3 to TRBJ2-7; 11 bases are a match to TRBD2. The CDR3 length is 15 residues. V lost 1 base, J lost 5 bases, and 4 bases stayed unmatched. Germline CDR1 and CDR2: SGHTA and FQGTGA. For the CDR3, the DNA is TGTGCCAGCAGCTTAATGGGACTAGCGGCGGACGAGCAGTACTTC. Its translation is CASSLMGLAADEQYF.

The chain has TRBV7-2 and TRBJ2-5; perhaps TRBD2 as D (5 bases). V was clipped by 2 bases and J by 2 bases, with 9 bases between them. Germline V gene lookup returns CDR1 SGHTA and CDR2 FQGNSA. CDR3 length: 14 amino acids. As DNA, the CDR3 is TGTGCCAGCAGCTTAAGGACTGGGCAAGAGACCCAGTACTTC. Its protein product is CASSLRTGQETQYF.